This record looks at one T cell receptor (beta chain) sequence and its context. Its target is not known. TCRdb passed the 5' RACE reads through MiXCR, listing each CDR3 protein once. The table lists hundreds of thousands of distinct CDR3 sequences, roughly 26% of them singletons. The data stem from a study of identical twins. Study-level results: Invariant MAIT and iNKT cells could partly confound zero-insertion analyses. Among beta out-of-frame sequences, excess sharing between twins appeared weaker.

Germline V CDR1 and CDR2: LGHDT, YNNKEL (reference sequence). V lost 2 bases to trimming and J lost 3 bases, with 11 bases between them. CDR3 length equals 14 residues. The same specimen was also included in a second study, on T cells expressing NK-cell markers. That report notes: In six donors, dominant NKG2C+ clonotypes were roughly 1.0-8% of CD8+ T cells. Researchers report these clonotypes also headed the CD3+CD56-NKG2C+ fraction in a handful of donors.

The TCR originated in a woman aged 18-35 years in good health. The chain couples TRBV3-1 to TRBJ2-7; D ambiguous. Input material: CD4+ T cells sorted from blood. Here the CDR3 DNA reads TGTGCCAGCAGCCAACCAGTCCCTTACTACGAGCAGTACTTC. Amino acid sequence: CASSQPVPYYEQYF.